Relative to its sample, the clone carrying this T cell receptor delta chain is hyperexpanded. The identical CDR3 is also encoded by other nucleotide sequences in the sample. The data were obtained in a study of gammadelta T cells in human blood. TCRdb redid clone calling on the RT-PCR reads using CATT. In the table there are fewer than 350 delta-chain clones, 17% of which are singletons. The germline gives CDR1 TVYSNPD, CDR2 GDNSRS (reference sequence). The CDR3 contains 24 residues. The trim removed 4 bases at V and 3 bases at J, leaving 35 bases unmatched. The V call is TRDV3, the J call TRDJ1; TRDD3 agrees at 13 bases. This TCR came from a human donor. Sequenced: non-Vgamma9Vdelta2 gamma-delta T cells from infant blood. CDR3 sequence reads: CASSDIECPVLGDTGVESADKLIF. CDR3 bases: TGTGCCTCTTCCGATATCGAATGCCCTGTACTGGGGGATACGGGGGTTGAGAGCGCCGATAAACTCATCTTT.